This T cell receptor beta chain was sequenced for a study of T cell responses to AZD1222 COVID-19 vaccine. Study-wide results and limits: Seropositive status at baseline applied to only a handful of AZD1222 recipients. Repertoire sampling happened only post peak T cell response.

With respect to this clone: What it binds is unknown.

With V trimmed by 2 bases and J by 4 bases, 6 bases remained unmatched. This CDR3 region has 14 residues. CDR1 SQVTM and CDR2 ANQGSEA come from the germline V gene. Sequencing was performed with immunoSEQ multiplex PCR; in TCRdb, only in-frame clones are kept and a portion is missing. The sample has more than 95,000 clones; approximately 90% are singletons. The chain couples TRBV29-1 to TRBJ2-7; TRBD1 matches 9 bases. The sample was peripheral blood, taken on day 0 of AZD1222 vaccination. The clonotype comes from an adult in good health. CDR3 sequence (DNA): TGCAGCGTTGAATTTGCACAGGGGGCGTACGAGCAGTACTTC. The encoded protein is CSVEFAQGAYEQYF.